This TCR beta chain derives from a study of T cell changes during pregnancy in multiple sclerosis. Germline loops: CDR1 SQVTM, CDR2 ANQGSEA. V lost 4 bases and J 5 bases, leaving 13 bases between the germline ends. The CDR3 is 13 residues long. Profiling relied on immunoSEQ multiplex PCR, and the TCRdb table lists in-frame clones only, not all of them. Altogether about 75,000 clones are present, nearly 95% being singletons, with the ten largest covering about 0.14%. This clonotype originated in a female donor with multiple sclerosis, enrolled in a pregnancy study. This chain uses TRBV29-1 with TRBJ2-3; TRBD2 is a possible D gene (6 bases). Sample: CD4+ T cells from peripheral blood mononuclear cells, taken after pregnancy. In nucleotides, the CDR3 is TGCAGCGTTGGAAGCGGGTACAAAGATACGCAGTATTTT. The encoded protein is CSVGSGYKDTQYF.